Below are 9 T cell receptor beta chains sequenced from a single sample in a study of identical twins. TCRdb re-analysed the 5' RACE reads in MiXCR, keeping a single row per CDR3 protein. The sample lists about 200,000 distinct CDR3 sequences, about 10% seen once, with 9% to 10% in the top ten. Sequenced material: memory T cells sorted from blood. The receptors derive from a man over 45 in good health.

V and J are TRBV29-1 and TRBJ2-2, with a weak D call TRBD2 (6 bases). The CDR3 is made up of 14 amino acids. CDR1 is SQVTM, CDR2 ANQGSEA, per germline. Trimming took 2 bases from V and 5 from J, leaving 12 bases between them. The DNA of the CDR3 is TGCAGCGTTGAAAACCCCGGGGGAACCGGGGAGCTGTTTTTT. It specifies CSVENPGGTGELFF.

In its sample, this clonotype was seen many times. This rearrangement joins TRBV29-1 to TRBJ1-4; D ambiguous. V lost 3 bases, J lost 5 bases, and 7 bases lay in between. The CDR3 consists of 12 residues. Germline CDR1 SQVTM, CDR2 ANQGSEA. For the CDR3, the DNA is TGCAGCGTTGAGCCTGAGAATGAAAAACTGTTTTTT. The encoded protein is CSVEPENEKLFF.

The chain joins TRBV14 to TRBJ2-3; D remains ambiguous. The CDR3 runs to 16 residues. Trimming took off 5 bases at V and 3 bases at J, with 18 bases between the two ends. Germline V gene lookup returns CDR1 SGHDN and CDR2 FVKESK. Here the CDR3 reads CASSKGRNTGTDTQYF. DNA of the CDR3: TGTGCCAGCAGCAAAGGCCGAAACACGGGTACAGATACGCAGTATTTT.

This chain joins TRBV11-2 and TRBJ2-3; 9 bases map to TRBD2. V was pared by 4 bases and J by 4 bases, with 6 bases of the junction left unmatched. CDR3 length: 15 residues. Germline V CDR1 and CDR2: SGHAT, FQNNGV. Written as DNA, the CDR3 is TGTGCCAGCAGCTACGCGGGGGGGCGGGCAGATACGCAGTATTTT. This codes for CASSYAGGRADTQYF.

The chain is built from TRBV12-3 or TRBV12-4 and TRBJ2-1, with a tentative D call TRBD1 (6 bases). Trimming left V 5 bases short and J 4 bases short, with 12 bases between. The CDR3 is 14 residues long. Here the CDR3 reads CASSPPDRYNEQFF. As DNA, the CDR3 is TGTGCCAGCAGTCCCCCGGACAGATACAATGAGCAGTTCTTC.

This clonotype showed up many times. This chain links TRBV28 with TRBJ1-2, with D unclear. CDR3 length equals 14 residues. Germline-derived CDR1 and CDR2 are MDHEN and SYDVKM. Deletions cut 6 bases from V and 0 bases from J, with 11 bases between. The CDR3 DNA follows: TGTGCCAGCAGGCCCCTGACGACTAACTATGGCTACACCTTC. Translation gives CASRPLTTNYGYTF.

This clonotype was counted at least ten times. The chain combines TRBV7-8 with TRBJ2-7; D is possibly TRBD1 (5 bases). CDR1 is SGHVS, CDR2 FQNEAQ, per germline. This CDR3 is built from 13 residues. V gave up 4 bases and J gave up 6 bases, with 13 bases separating them. CDR3 sequence: CASSSTALLEQYF. The CDR3 bases are TGTGCCAGCAGCTCGACAGCCCTACTCGAGCAGTACTTC.

This clonotype was counted only a few times. CDR3 DNA: TGTGCCAGCAGCCCTGACCCGACAGGCGGCTACACCTTC. Amino acids: CASSPDPTGGYTF. This chain uses TRBV5-5 with TRBJ1-2; weak D call: TRBD1 (6 bases). The V end was cut by 4 bases, the J end by 8 bases, with 15 bases between. The CDR3 has 13 residues. Germline V lookup: CDR1 SGHKS, CDR2 YYEKEE (reference sequence).

The sample holds many counts of this clonotype. V gene TRBV20-1 combines with J gene TRBJ2-7; 7 bases are shared with TRBD1. Per the germline V gene, CDR1 is DFQATT and CDR2 is SNEGSKA (reference sequence). CDR3 length equals 12 residues. After removal of 4 bases from V and 2 bases from J, the junction contained 2 bases not matched to a gene. The CDR3 is CSATGTAYEQYF. The CDR3 DNA reads TGCAGTGCTACCGGGACAGCCTACGAGCAGTACTTC.